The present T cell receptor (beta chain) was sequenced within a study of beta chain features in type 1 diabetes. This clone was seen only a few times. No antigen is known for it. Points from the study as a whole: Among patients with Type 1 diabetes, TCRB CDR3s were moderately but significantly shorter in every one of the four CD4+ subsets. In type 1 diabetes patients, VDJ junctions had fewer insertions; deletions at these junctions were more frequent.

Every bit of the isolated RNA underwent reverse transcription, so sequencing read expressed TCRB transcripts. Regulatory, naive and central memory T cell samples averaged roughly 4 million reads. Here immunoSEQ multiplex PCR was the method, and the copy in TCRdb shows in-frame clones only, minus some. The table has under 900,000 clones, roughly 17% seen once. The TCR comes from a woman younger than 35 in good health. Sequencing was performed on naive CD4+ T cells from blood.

In DNA form, the CDR3 reads TGTGCCAGCAGTTCCCAGGGTAGCGGGGGTAGGGAGCAGTACTTC. Amino acid sequence: CASSSQGSGGREQYF. This chain uses TRBV28 with TRBJ2-7, with 9 bases lining up with TRBD2. The CDR3 consists of 15 residues. The germline gives CDR1 MDHEN, CDR2 SYDVKM. Trimming removed 4 bases from V and 7 bases from J; junction bases left unmatched: 11.